This TCR beta chain was observed in a study of cytomegalovirus exposure and HLA in healthy donors. Study information: Drawn from HLA-typed donors, 83 million or so unique TCRs were held in an early data release.

Germline V CDR1 and CDR2: SGHRS, YFSETQ. V shed 7 bases and J 7 bases; nucleotides not matched to a gene: 11. CDR3 size: 14 residues. Researchers ran the PCR with 60 Vbeta and 13 Jbeta primers. Method: immunoSEQ multiplex PCR; TCRdb's copy keeps in-frame clones and lacks some. The sample lists around 190,000 clones; approximately 79% were seen once. This clone was found a few times. The sample taken for sequencing was PBMCs. The clonotype originates from a woman aged 18 to 35 in good health and CMV-seronegative. The chain couples TRBV5-1 to TRBJ2-1; 7 bases match TRBD1. The CDR3 region has the DNA TGCGCCAGCCTCCCACCCTCAGGGGGTAATGAGCAGTTCTTC. Its translation is CASLPPSGGNEQFF.